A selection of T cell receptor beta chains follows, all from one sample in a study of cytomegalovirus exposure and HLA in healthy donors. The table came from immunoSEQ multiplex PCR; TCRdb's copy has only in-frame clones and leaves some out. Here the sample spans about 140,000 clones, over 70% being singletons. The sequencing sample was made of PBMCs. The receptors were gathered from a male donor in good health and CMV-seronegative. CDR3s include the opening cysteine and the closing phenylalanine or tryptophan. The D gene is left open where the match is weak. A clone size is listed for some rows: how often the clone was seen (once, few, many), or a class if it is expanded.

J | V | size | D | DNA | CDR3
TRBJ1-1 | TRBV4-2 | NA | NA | TGTGCCAGCAGCCAAGATTCGAGGGGGGGCTCGAACACTGAAGCTTTCTTT | CASSQDSRGGSNTEAFF
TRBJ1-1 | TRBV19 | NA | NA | TGTGCCAGTCAAAAAATTAGTAGCACTGAAGCTTTCTTT | CASQKISSTEAFF
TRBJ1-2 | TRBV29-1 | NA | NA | TGCAGCGCGATAGTGCTTTCGGTGGAGAAATATGGCTACACCTTC | CSAIVLSVEKYGYTF
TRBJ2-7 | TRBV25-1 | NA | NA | TGTGCCAGCAGTGGTAAGGCACAGGGCAGCTCCTACGAGCAGTACTTC | CASSGKAQGSSYEQYF
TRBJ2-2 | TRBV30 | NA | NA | TGTGCCTGGAAGCCCGGGGAGCTGTTTTTT | CAWKPGELFF
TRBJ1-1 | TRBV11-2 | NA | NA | TGTGCCAGCAGCTTAGAGTTAGGCCAGAGGAGGACTGAAGCTTTCTTT | CASSLELGQRRTEAFF
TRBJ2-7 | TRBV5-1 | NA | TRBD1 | TGCGCCAGCAGCTTGGGACAGGGTTTCGACGAGCAGTACTTC | CASSLGQGFDEQYF
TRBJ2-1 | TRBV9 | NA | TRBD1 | TGTGCCAGCAGCGGACAGGGGCGCTCCTACAATGAGCAGTTCTTC | CASSGQGRSYNEQFF
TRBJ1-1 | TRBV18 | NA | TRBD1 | TGTGCCAGCTCACGGGACAGTGGGAACACTGAAGCTTTCTTT | CASSRDSGNTEAFF
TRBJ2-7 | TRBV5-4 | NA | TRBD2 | TGTGCCAGCAGCTTGGTGCCCCCGGGACTAGCGGGGGGAGGTTCTTACGAGCAGTACTTC | CASSLVPPGLAGGGSYEQYF
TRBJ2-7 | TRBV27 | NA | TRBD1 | TGTGCCAGCAGCCGACAGGGCAGGACCTACGAGCAGTACTTC | CASSRQGRTYEQYF
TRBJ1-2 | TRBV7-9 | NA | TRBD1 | TGTGCCAGCAGCAGGGGGCTGTATGGCTACACCTTC | CASSRGLYGYTF
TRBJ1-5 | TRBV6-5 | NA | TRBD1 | TGTGCCACCTCTAAGACAGGGAGTAGCAATCAGCCCCAGCATTTT | CATSKTGSSNQPQHF
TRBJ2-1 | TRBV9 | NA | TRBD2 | TGTGCCAGCAGACCTAGCGGGAGCTCCTACAATGAGCAGTTCTTC | CASRPSGSSYNEQFF
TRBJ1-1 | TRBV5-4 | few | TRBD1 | TGTGCCAGCAGCTTCGGGACAGTTGGGTACACTGAAGCTTTCTTT | CASSFGTVGYTEAFF
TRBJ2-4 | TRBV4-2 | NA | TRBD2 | TGTGCCAGCAGCCAAGATAGGGGGACTAGCGGGAGTTCGTTAAACATTCAGTACTTC | CASSQDRGTSGSSLNIQYF
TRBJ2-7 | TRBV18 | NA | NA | TGTGCCAGCTCACCCCGCCAGGGTCGTTCCGAGCAGTACTTC | CASSPRQGRSEQYF
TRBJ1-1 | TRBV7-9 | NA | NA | TGTGCCAGCAGCTTGGAGGGCCCCAGCACTGAAGCTTTCTTT | CASSLEGPSTEAFF
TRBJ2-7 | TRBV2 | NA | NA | TGTGCCAGCAGTGGGGGTCCAGGGGTGAGCTCCTACGAGCAGTACTTC | CASSGGPGVSSYEQYF
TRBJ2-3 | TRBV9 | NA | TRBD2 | TGTGCCAGCAGCGTGACTAGCGGCACAGATACGCAGTATTTT | CASSVTSGTDTQYF
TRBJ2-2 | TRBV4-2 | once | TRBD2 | TGTGCCAGCAGCCAAGATCTCGGCGGGGGAGAGGTGGAGCTGTTTTTT | CASSQDLGGGEVELFF
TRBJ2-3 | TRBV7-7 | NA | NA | TGTGCTAGCAGCTTAGAAGTGGGAGAAGATACGCAGTATTTT | CASSLEVGEDTQYF
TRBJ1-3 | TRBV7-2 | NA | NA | TGTGCCAGCAGCTCTTACGACACACGAAACACCATATATTTT | CASSSYDTRNTIYF
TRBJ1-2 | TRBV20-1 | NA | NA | TGCAGTGCTGCTTCACATTATGGCTACACCTTC | CSAASHYGYTF
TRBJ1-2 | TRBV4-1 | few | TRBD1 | TGCGCCAGCAGCCATGAGCAGGGGGCGGCGGAGTATGGCTACACCTTC | CASSHEQGAAEYGYTF
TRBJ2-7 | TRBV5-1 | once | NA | TGCGCCAGCAGCTTGGGTGGTGAGAGGTACGAGCAGTACTTC | CASSLGGERYEQYF
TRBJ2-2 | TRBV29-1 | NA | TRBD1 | TGCAGCGTTCGGGACAGGGTGGCCGGGGAGCTGTTTTTT | CSVRDRVAGELFF
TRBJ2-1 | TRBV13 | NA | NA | TGTGCCAGCAGCCGAAACAGAATTCCTCGCGGGTTGGACAATGAGCAGTTCTTC | CASSRNRIPRGLDNEQFF
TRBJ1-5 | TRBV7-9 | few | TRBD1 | TGTGCCAGCAGCTTAGAAACAGGGGGTTATAGCAATCAGCCCCAGCATTTT | CASSLETGGYSNQPQHF
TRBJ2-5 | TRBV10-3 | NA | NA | TGTGCCATCAGTGCACAAGAGACCCAGTACTTC | CAISAQETQYF
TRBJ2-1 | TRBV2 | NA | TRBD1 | TGTGCCAGCACCGGATGGGACAGGGGGCCCGAAGTTGGATCTTACAATGAGCAGTTCTTC | CASTGWDRGPEVGSYNEQFF
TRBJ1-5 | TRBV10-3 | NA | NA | TGTGCCATCAGGGACTACGGACAGCCCCAGCATTTT | CAIRDYGQPQHF
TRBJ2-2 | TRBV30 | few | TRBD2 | TGTGCCTGGAGCCGCACTAGCGGACTTAACACCGGGGAGCTGTTTTTT | CAWSRTSGLNTGELFF
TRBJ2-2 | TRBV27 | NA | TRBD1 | TGTGCCAGCAGTTGGGGACAGGGGGCAACCGGGGAGCTGTTTTTT | CASSWGQGATGELFF
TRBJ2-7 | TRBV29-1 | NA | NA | TGCAGCGTTGTCGGCGGAAACAAACAGTACTTC | CSVVGGNKQYF
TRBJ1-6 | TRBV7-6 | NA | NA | TGTGCCAGCAGCTTAGACAGGGATTCACCCCTCCACTTT | CASSLDRDSPLHF
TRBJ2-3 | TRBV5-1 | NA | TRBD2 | TGCGCCAGCAGCTTCGGACTAGCGGGAGGGCCTAGCACAGATACGCAGTATTTT | CASSFGLAGGPSTDTQYF
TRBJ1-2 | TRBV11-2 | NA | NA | TGTGCCAGCAGCTTAGAACCAGGGAACTATGGCTACACCTTC | CASSLEPGNYGYTF
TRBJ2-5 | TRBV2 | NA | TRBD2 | TGTGCCAGCCAACGCCTGGCGGGGGGCCAAGAGACCCAGTACTTC | CASQRLAGGQETQYF
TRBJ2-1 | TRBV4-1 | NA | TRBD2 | TGCGCCAGCAGCCAAGTGGGAGGGGATGAGCAGTTCTTC | CASSQVGGDEQFF
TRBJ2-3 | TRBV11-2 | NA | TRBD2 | TGTGCCAGCAGCCTAGGGGCGGGGGGGCCAAAAGATACGCAGTATTTT | CASSLGAGGPKDTQYF
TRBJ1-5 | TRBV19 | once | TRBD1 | TGTGCCAGTAGTACTTGGGACAGGGTCAATCAGCCCCAGCATTTT | CASSTWDRVNQPQHF
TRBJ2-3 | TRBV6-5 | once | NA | TGTGCCAGCAGTTACTCGATTTTGGGGGCAAATACGCAGTATTTT | CASSYSILGANTQYF
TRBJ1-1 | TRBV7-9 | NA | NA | TGTGCCAGCAGCGCGGTGAACACTGAAGCTTTCTTT | CASSAVNTEAFF
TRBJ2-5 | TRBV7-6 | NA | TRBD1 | TGTGCCACTGTAGGGACAGGGGGCTTTGAGACCCAGTACTTC | CATVGTGGFETQYF
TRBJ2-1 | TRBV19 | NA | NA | TGTGCCAGTAGTATAGCGGGGTCTTACAATGAGCAGTTCTTC | CASSIAGSYNEQFF
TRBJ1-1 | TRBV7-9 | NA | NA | TGTGCCAGCAGCTTAGTCACAAACACTGAAGCTTTCTTT | CASSLVTNTEAFF
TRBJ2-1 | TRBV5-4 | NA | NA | TGTGCCAGCAGCTCAGACCGGAGCTCCTACAATGAGCAGTTCTTC | CASSSDRSSYNEQFF
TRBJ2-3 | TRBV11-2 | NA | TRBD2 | TGTGCCAGCAGCTTTTCGATACCGGGACTAGCGGGGTTGGGAACGCAGTATTTT | CASSFSIPGLAGLGTQYF
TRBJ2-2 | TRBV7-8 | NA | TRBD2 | TGTGCCAGCAGCTTAGCGACTAGCGGGAGAGGCACCGGGGAGCTGTTTTTT | CASSLATSGRGTGELFF
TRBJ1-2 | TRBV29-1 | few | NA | TGCAGCGTTGTGGGGGCAGGGACGTATGGCTACACCTTC | CSVVGAGTYGYTF
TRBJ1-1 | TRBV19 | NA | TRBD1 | TGTGCCAGTATCCAGAACAGGGGGAACACTGAAGCTTTCTTT | CASIQNRGNTEAFF